The sample holds a few counts of the clone carrying this T cell receptor beta chain. Its antigen is undetermined. The data are from a study of identical twins. TCRdb itself ran the 5' RACE reads through MiXCR, one entry per CDR3 protein. The data show around 690,000 distinct CDR3 sequences, 21% seen once. Germline V gene sequence: CDR1 SGHRS, CDR2 YFSETQ. CDR3 length equals 13 residues. Trimming cost V 2 bases and J 3 bases, with 8 bases left between them. Study outcomes and limitations: Interpretation of the results relied on cross-sectional statistical analysis and not on following the same donors. Researchers caution that invariant MAIT and iNKT cells could partly confound zero-insertion analyses. Beta out-of-frame sequences showed weaker excess twin sharing.

This sample also appeared in a second study, on T cells expressing NK-cell markers. This second study notes: Cells sorted as CD3+CD56+NKG2C+, CD3+CD56+NKG2C- and CD3+CD56-NKG2C+ T cells supplied the TCR beta repertoires.

The sequenced sample consisted of PBMCs. The chain couples TRBV5-1 to TRBJ1-1; D not resolved. The TCR was taken from a woman under 30 in good health. The CDR3 is CASSFLEDTEAFF. The CDR3 nucleotides read TGCGCCAGCAGCTTCCTCGAAGACACTGAAGCTTTCTTT.